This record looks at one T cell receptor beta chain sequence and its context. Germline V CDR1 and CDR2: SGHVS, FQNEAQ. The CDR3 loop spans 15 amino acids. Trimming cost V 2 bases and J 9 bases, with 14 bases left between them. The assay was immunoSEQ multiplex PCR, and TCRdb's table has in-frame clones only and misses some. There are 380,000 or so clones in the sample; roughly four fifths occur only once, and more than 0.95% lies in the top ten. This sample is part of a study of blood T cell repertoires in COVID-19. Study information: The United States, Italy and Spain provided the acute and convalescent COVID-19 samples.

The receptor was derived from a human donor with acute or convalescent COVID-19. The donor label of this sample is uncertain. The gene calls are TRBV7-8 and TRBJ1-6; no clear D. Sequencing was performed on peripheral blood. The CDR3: CASSLSSTRASPLHF. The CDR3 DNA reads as TGTGCCAGCAGCTTATCATCGACGAGGGCTTCACCCCTCCACTTT.